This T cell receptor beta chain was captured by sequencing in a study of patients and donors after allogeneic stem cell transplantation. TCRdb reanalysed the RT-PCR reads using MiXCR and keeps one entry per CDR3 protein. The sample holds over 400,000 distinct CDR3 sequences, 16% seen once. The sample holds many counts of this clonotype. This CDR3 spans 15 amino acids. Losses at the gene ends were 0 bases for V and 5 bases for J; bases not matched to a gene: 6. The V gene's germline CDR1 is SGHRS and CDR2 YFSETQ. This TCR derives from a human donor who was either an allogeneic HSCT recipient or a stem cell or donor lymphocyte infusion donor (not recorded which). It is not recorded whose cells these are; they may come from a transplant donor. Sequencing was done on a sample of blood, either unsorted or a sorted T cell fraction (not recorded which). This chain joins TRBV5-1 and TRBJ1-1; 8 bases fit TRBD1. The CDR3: CASSLVQGALTEAFF. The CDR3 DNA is TGCGCCAGCAGCTTGGTGCAGGGGGCTTTGACTGAAGCTTTCTTT. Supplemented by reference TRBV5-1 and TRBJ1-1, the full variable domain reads KAGVTQTPRYLIKTRGQQVTLSCSPISGHRSVSWYQQTPGQGLQFLFEYFSETQRNKGNFPGRFSGRQFSNSRSEMNVSTLELGDSALYLCASSLVQGALTEAFFGQGTRLTVV.